This TCR beta chain was profiled in a study of blood T cells in healthy people across ages. Sample-barcoded 5' priming and a J-beta primer mix drove a second PCR of about 6 to 11 cycles. Via MiXCR, TCRdb re-called the 5' RACE reads, giving one row per CDR3 protein. The data show about 1,000,000 distinct CDR3 sequences, 35% to 50% seen once. With respect to this clonotype: Its target is unknown.

Study results and limitations: The study found more naive CD4+ cells and higher diversity in long-lived than aged donors.

Germline CDR1 reads SGHTA; CDR2 reads FQGNSA. The CDR3 length is 14 residues. J lost 9 bases, V lost 1 base, and 5 bases had no gene match. V is TRBV7-2 and J is TRBJ2-1; the match to TRBD2 covers 8 bases. This clonotype was sampled from a woman aged 55 to 70 in good health. Material for sequencing was blood. The CDR3 nucleotides are TGTGCCAGCAGCTTAGGGGGTACTAGCGGTGAGCAGTTCTTC. Amino acids: CASSLGGTSGEQFF.